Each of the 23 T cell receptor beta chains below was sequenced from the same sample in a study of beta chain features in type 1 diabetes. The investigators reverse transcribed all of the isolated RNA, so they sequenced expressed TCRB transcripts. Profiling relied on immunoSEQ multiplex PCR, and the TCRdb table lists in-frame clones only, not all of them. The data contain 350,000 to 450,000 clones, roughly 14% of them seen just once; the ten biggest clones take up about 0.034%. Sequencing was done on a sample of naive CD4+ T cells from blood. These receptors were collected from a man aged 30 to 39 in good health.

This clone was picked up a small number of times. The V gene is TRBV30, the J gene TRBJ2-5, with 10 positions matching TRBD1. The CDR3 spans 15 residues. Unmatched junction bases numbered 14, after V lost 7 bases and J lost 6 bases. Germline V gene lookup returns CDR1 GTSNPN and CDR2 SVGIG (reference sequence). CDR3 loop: CALISRGQGIQTQYF. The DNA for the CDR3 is TGTGCCTTAATCTCAAGGGGACAGGGGATACAGACCCAGTACTTC.

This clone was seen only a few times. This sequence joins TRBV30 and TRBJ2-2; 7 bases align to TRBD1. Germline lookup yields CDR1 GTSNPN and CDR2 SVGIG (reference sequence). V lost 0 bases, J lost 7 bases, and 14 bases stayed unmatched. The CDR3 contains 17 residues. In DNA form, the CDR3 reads TGTGCCTGGAGTGTATTCGCAGGGGGAAATAGGAACGGGGAGCTGTTTTTT. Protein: CAWSVFAGGNRNGELFF.

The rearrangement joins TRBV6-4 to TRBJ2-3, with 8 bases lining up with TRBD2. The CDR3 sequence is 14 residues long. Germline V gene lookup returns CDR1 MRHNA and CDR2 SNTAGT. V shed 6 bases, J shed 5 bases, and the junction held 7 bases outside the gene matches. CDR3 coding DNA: TGTGCCAGCAGCTCGGCGGGAGGTTTAGATACGCAGTATTTT. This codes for CASSSAGGLDTQYF.

CDR3 coding DNA: TGCAGCTGTGCGGGACTAGCGGGAGGGGTGTTAAGGGACAATGAGCAGTTCTTC. Translated, it gives CSCAGLAGGVLRDNEQFF. The chain couples TRBV29-1 to TRBJ2-1; 16 nucleotides agree with TRBD2. The CDR3 consists of 18 residues. Germline V gene sequence: CDR1 SQVTM, CDR2 ANQGSEA. The V and J ends lost 8 bases and 5 bases, in that order; junction bases with no gene match: 15.

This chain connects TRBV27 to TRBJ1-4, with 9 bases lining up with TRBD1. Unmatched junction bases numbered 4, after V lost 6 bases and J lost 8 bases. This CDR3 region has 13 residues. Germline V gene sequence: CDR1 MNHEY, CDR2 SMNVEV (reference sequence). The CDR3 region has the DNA TGTGCCAGCAGGGGACAGGGTTGGGAAAAACTGTTTTTT. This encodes CASRGQGWEKLFF.

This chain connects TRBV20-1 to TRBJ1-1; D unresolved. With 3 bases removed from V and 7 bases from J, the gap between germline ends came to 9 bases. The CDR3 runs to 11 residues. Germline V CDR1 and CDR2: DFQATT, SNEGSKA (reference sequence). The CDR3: CSARLPYEAFF. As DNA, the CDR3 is TGCAGTGCTAGGCTTCCCTATGAAGCTTTCTTT.

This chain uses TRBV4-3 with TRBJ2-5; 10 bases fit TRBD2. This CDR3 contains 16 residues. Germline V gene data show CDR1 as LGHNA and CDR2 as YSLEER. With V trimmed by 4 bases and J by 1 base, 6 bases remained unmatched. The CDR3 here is CASSLLLAGGQETQYF. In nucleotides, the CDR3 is TGCGCCAGCAGCCTTCTGTTAGCGGGGGGCCAAGAGACCCAGTACTTC.

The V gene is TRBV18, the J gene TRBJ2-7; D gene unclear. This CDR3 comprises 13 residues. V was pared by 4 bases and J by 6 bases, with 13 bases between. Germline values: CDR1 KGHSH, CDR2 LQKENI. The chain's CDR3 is CASSHNPQFEQYF. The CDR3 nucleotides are TGTGCCAGCTCACACAATCCCCAGTTCGAGCAGTACTTC. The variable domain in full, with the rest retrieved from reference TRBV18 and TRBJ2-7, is NAGVMQNPRHLVRRRGQEARLRCSPMKGHSHVYWYRQLPEEGLKFMVYLQKENIIDESGMPKERFSAEFPKEGPSILRIQQVVRGDSAAYFCASSHNPQFEQYFGPGTRLTVT.

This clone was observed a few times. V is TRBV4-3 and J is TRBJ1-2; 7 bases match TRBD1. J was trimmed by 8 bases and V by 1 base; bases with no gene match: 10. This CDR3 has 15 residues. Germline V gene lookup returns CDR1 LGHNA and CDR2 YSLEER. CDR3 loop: CASSQVDRVREGYTF. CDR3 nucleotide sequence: TGCGCCAGCAGCCAAGTAGACAGGGTACGGGAGGGCTACACCTTC.

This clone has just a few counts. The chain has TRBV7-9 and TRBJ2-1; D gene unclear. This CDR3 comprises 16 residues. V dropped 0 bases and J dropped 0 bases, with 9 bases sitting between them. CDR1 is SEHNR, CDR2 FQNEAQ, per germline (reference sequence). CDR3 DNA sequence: TGTGCCAGCAGCTTAGCGGCACTGGGCTCCTACAATGAGCAGTTCTTC. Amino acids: CASSLAALGSYNEQFF.

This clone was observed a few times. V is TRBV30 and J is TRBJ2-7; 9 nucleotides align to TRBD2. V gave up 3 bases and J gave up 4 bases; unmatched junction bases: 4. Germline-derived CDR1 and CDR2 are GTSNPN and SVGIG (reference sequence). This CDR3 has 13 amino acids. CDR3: CAWRGSGSYEQYV. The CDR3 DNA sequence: TGTGCCTGGAGGGGTAGCGGGAGTTACGAGCAGTACGTC.

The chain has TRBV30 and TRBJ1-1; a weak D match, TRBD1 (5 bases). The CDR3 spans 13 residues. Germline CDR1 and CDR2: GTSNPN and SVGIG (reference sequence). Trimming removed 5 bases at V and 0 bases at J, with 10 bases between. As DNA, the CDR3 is TGTGCCTGGGCGGGACGGTTGAACACTGAAGCTTTCTTT. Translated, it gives CAWAGRLNTEAFF. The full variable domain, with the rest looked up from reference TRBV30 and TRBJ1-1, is SQTIHQWPATLVQPVGSPLSLECTVEGTSNPNLYWYRQAAGRGLQLLFYSVGIGQISSEVPQNLSASRPQDRQFILSSKKLLLSDSGFYLCAWAGRLNTEAFFGQGTRLTVV.

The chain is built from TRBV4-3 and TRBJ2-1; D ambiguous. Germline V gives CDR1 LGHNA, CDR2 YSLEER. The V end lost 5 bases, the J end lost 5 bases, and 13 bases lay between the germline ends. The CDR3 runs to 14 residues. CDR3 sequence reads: CASSLSISNNEQFF. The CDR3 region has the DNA TGCGCCAGCAGCTTGTCCATCAGCAACAATGAGCAGTTCTTC.

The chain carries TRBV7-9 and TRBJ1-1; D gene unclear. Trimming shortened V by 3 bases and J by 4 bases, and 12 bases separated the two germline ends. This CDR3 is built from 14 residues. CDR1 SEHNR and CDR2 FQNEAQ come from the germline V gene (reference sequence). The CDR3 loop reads CASSFQVLGTEAFF. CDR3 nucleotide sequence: TGTGCCAGCAGCTTCCAGGTGTTGGGCACTGAAGCTTTCTTT.

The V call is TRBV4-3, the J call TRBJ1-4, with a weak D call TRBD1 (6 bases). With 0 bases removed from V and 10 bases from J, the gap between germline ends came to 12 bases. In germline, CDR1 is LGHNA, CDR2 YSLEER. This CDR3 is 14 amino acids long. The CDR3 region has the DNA TGCGCCAGCAGCCAAGACAGGGGTGGTGGAAAACTGTTTTTT. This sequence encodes CASSQDRGGGKLFF.

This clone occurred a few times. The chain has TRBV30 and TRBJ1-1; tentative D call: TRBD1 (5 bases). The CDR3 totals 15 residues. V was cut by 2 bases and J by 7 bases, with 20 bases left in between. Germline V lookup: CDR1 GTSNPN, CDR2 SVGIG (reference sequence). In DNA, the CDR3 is TGTGCCTGGAGTTCCCCACCGATCCGGGACGGTGAAGCTTTCTTT. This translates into CAWSSPPIRDGEAFF.

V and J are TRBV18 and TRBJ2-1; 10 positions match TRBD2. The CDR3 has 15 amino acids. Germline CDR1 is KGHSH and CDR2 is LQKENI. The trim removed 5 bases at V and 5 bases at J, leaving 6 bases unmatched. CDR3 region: CASSAGLAENNEQFF. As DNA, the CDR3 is TGTGCCAGCTCAGCCGGACTAGCGGAAAACAATGAGCAGTTCTTC.

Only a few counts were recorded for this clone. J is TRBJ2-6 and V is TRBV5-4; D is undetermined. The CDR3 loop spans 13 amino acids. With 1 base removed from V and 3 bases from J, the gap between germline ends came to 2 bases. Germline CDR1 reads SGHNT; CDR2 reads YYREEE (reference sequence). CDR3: CASSLIGANVLTF. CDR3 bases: TGTGCCAGCAGCTTGATTGGGGCCAACGTCCTGACTTTC.

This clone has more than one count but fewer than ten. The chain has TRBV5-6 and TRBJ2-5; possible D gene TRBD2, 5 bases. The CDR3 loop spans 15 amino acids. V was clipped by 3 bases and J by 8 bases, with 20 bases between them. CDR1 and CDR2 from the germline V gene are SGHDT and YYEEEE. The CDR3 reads CASSSSDNRRDTQYF. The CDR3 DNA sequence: TGTGCCAGCAGCTCGAGTGACAACCGTCGGGATACCCAGTACTTC.

The CDR3 region has the DNA TGTGCCAGCAGCGTAGAAAAGTTGGGGGAGCAGTTCTTC. Encoded protein: CASSVEKLGEQFF. V gene TRBV9 combines with J gene TRBJ2-1; D gene unclear. The germline V and J ends were trimmed by 0 bases and 10 bases, with 11 bases remaining between them. Germline CDR1 SGDLS, CDR2 YYNGEE. The CDR3 length is 13 residues.

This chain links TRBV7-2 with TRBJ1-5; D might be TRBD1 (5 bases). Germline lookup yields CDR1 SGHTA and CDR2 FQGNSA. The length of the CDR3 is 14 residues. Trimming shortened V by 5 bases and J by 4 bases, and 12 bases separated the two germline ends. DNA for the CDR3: TGTGCCAGCAGCAGCCAGGGATGGAATCAGCCCCAGCATTTT. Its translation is CASSSQGWNQPQHF. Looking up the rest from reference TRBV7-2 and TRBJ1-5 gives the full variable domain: GAGVSQSPSNKVTEKGKDVELRCDPISGHTALYWYRQSLGQGLEFLIYFQGNSAPDKSGLPSDRFSAERTGGSVSTLTIQRTQQEDSAVYLCASSSQGWNQPQHFGDGTRLSIL.

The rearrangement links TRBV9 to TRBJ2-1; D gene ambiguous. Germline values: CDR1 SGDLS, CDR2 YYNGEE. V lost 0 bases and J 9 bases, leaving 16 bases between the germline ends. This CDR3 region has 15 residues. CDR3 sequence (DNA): TGTGCCAGCAGCGTAGGTCTAGATCTCGGCAGTGAGCAGTTCTTC. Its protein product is CASSVGLDLGSEQFF. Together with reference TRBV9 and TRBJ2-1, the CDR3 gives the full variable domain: DSGVTQTPKHLITATGQRVTLRCSPRSGDLSVYWYQQSLDQGLQFLIQYYNGEERAKGNILERFSAQQFPDLHSELNLSSLELGDSALYFCASSVGLDLGSEQFFGPGTRLTVL.

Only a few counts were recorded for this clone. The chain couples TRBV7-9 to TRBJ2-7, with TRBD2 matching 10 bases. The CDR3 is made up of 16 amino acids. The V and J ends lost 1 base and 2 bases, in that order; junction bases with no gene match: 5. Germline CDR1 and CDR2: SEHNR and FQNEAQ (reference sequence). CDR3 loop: CASSLVLAGDAYEQYV. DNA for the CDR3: TGTGCCAGCAGCTTAGTGCTAGCGGGGGACGCCTACGAGCAGTACGTC.